This TCR beta chain came from a study of siplizumab effects on memory and regulatory T cells. The study, taken as a whole, reports: Poor capture below about 10^-5 frequency left most alloreactive clones unmapped to unstimulated subsets.

Points on this clone: Its specificity is unknown.

This table comes from immunoSEQ multiplex PCR, and its TCRdb copy is limited to in-frame clones, with some not included. The sample yields 85,000 to 130,000 clones, 90% to 95% seen once. Losses at the gene ends were 10 bases for V and 4 bases for J; bases not matched to a gene: 16. Germline CDR1 reads MDHEN; CDR2 reads SYDVKM. This CDR3 region has 17 residues. The source is a human donor in good health. Sequencing was done on a sample of Tregs sorted from blood. The rearrangement joins TRBV28 to TRBJ2-1, with TRBD2 matching over 10 bases. Here the CDR3 DNA reads TGTGCCACCCGACGGCTAGCGGGAGTTAGAGGGTACAATGAGCAGTTCTTC. The encoded protein is CATRRLAGVRGYNEQFF.